Listed here is a single T cell receptor (beta chain). The sample is drawn from a study of T cells after posttransplantation cyclophosphamide. Treatment was busulfan-fludarabine conditioning, a marrow graft, and cyclophosphamide on days +3 and +4. This table comes from immunoSEQ multiplex PCR, and its TCRdb copy is limited to in-frame clones, with some not included. The sample has thousands of clones; roughly 86% are singletons. V was pared by 1 base and J by 4 bases, with 5 bases of the junction left unmatched. Per the germline V gene, CDR1 is MDHEN and CDR2 is SYDVKM. This CDR3 spans 15 amino acids. This TCR was recovered from a female patient aged 45 to 65 who received an allogeneic stem cell transplant from a related donor, was CMV-positive, and had no GVHD. Among the T cells, some may be from the graft donor. The chain couples TRBV28 to TRBJ2-7, with 9 bases aligning to TRBD1. Sequenced here: PBMCs, sampled after allogeneic stem cell transplant with posttransplant cyclophosphamide. CDR3 residues: CASSLYGTGIYEQYF. In nucleotides, the CDR3 is TGTGCCAGCAGTTTATATGGGACAGGGATATACGAGCAGTACTTC.